Below, 5 T cell receptor beta chains from the same sample are listed, as sequenced in a study of cytomegalovirus exposure and HLA in healthy donors. 13 Jbeta primers and 60 Vbeta primers were used for the PCR. This table comes from immunoSEQ multiplex PCR, and its TCRdb copy is limited to in-frame clones, with some not included. This table holds over 150,000 clones, about 70% found once. Sequenced material: PBMCs. The receptors were sampled from a woman between 40 and 50 years old in good health and CMV-seropositive.

V is TRBV11-2 and J is TRBJ2-1; maybe TRBD2 (6 bases). The CDR3 runs to 15 residues. CDR1 SGHAT and CDR2 FQNNGV come from the germline V gene. V lost 1 base to trimming and J lost 3 bases, with 10 bases between them. CDR3 coding DNA: TGTGCCAGCAGCTTAGGTCGGGGGTTCTACAATGAGCAGTTCTTC. This encodes CASSLGRGFYNEQFF.

This chain links TRBV4-3 with TRBJ2-7; tentative D call: TRBD1 (6 bases). Germline V gives CDR1 LGHNA, CDR2 YSLEER. V lost 0 bases, J lost 5 bases, and 23 bases lay in between. The CDR3 totals 18 residues. The CDR3 reads CASSQDTALGRGINEQYF. The CDR3 nucleotides are TGCGCCAGCAGCCAAGATACGGCCCTTGGCAGGGGCATAAACGAGCAGTACTTC.

V gene TRBV18 combines with J gene TRBJ1-2; the match to TRBD1 covers 8 bases. Losses at the gene ends were 3 bases for V and 4 bases for J; bases not matched to a gene: 7. CDR1 is KGHSH, CDR2 LQKENI, per germline. The CDR3 is made up of 15 amino acids. For the CDR3, the DNA is TGTGCCAGCTCACCGCTGGGACAGGATCCCTATGGCTACACCTTC. Protein: CASSPLGQDPYGYTF.

The chain recombines TRBV7-9 with TRBJ1-1; no definite D call. The V gene's germline CDR1 is SEHNR and CDR2 FQNEAQ (reference sequence). The CDR3 is 13 amino acids. Trimming shortened V by 1 base and J by 8 bases, and 11 bases separated the two germline ends. CDR3 nucleotides: TGTGCCAGCAGCTTAGTGAGGGATGGGGAAGCTTTCTTT. As protein: CASSLVRDGEAFF.

This clone was seen more than once but under ten times. V usage is TRBV29-1 and J usage is TRBJ1-4; maybe TRBD1 (5 bases). Germline CDR1 is SQVTM and CDR2 is ANQGSEA. With 6 bases removed from V and 5 bases from J, the gap between germline ends came to 16 bases. The CDR3 is made up of 14 amino acids. The CDR3 reads CSVGDSSGNEKLFF. The CDR3 nucleotides are TGCAGCGTGGGGGACTCTTCGGGCAATGAAAAACTGTTTTTT.